This T cell receptor beta chain was sequenced in a study of blood T cell repertoires in COVID-19. The CDR3 spans 13 residues. Per the germline V gene, CDR1 is SGHAT and CDR2 is FQDESV (reference sequence). V lost 1 base to trimming and J lost 8 bases, with 8 bases between them. Original methodology: Reference gene primer amplification in the assay estimated nucleated cell counts. Method: immunoSEQ multiplex PCR; TCRdb's copy keeps in-frame clones and lacks some. The DNA gave D and trimming, while V, J and clone size come from that table. The table has some 88,000 clones, 91% seen once; the top ten hold about 1.8%.

The chain joins TRBV11-1 to TRBJ1-4; D remains unclear. This TCR was sampled from a human donor with active COVID-19. The donor label of this sample is uncertain. Sequenced material: peripheral blood. CDR3 loop: CASSLGRREKLFF. The CDR3 region has the DNA TGTGCCAGCAGCTTAGGTCGGCGGGAAAAACTGTTTTTT.